This entry features one T cell receptor (beta chain) sequence. J was trimmed by 9 bases and V by 2 bases; bases with no gene match: 3. The length of the CDR3 is 13 residues. CDR1 MNHNY and CDR2 SVGAGI come from the germline V gene (reference sequence). The protocol was immunoSEQ multiplex PCR, while the TCRdb copy is restricted to in-frame clones and leaves out a portion. The table lists tens of thousands of clones, around two thirds of them singletons, with 2.8% in the top ten. The record originates from a study of T cell clones after liver transplantation. The chain combines TRBV6-6 with TRBJ1-5, with 8 bases fitting TRBD1. Specimen: CD4+ T cells from blood, collected at the approximately 16-month timepoint. The source of this sequence is a human patient who received a liver transplant. The graft donor may be the source of some T cells. Here the CDR3 reads CASSYEDRVPQHF. The CDR3 DNA reads TGTGCCAGCAGTTACGAGGACAGGGTGCCCCAGCATTTT.